Shown below are 30 T cell receptor beta chains from a single sample sequenced in a study of T cell repertoires in cytomegalovirus infection. Via MiXCR, TCRdb re-called the reads, giving one row per CDR3 protein. The sample shows about 830,000 distinct CDR3 sequences, about 31% of them seen only once. These receptors' antigens are unknown. The source material was cultured CD8+ T cells from PBMCs, sampled from culture after CMV antigen stimulation. These receptors were obtained from a human donor in good health (CMV status not recorded). Some clones in this sample may be carry-over from other donors' samples.

Remarks on this clonotype: A much more abundant neighbour one base away suggests this may be a read error. The chain joins TRBV7-9 to TRBJ2-5; the match to TRBD2 covers 15 bases. Trimming took 0 bases from V and 4 from J; bases not matched to a gene: 12. CDR1 SEHNR and CDR2 FQNEAQ come from the germline V gene (reference sequence). The length of the CDR3 is 20 residues. As DNA, the CDR3 is TGTGCCAGCAGCTTAGCCGGACTAGCGGGGGGGCTCCGCAATCGAGAGACCCAGTACTTC. This codes for CASSLAGLAGGLRNRETQYF.

The chain carries TRBV6-5 and TRBJ2-1, with a tentative D call TRBD2 (7 bases). Germline V gene data show CDR1 as MNHEY and CDR2 as SVGAGI. This CDR3 spans 14 amino acids. V lost 6 bases and J lost 6, with 15 bases in between. In DNA, the CDR3 is TGTGCCAGCAGCTGGGCGGGGGCTCTCAATGAGCAGTTCTTC. Residues: CASSWAGALNEQFF.

As for this clonotype: The junction and the germline gene differ at one end; a read error may be behind it. The chain uses TRBV20-1 and TRBJ2-1; D is possibly TRBD1 (5 bases). This CDR3 is 16 amino acids long. Germline CDR1 is DFQATT and CDR2 is SNEGSKA (reference sequence). The CDR3 sequence is CSARDPREQLGNEQLF. CDR3 nucleotides: TGCAGTGCTAGAGATCCCAGGGAACAATTGGGCAATGAGCAGCTCTTC.

V gene TRBV7-2 combines with J gene TRBJ1-2; TRBD1 matches 7 bases. This CDR3 has 13 residues. V shed 5 bases, J shed 12 bases, and the junction held 12 bases outside the gene matches. The germline gives CDR1 SGHTA, CDR2 FQGNSA. The CDR3 region is CASSEGQVDPDTF. For the CDR3, the DNA is TGTGCCAGCAGCGAAGGACAGGTCGATCCAGACACCTTC.

This clonotype was observed once. The genes are TRBV5-6 and TRBJ2-5; no reliable D call. CDR1 and CDR2 (germline): SGHDT, YYEEEE. V shed 5 bases and J shed 2 bases, with 13 bases lying between them. The CDR3 is 14 residues long. For the CDR3, the DNA is TGTGCCAGCAGTACGGCCCCCGTACAAGAGACCCAGTACTTC. Its translation: CASSTAPVQETQYF.

The gene calls are TRBV7-3 and TRBJ2-1, with 7 bases fitting TRBD2. CDR3 size: 16 residues. With V trimmed by 4 bases and J by 9 bases, 15 bases remained unmatched. Germline CDR1 is SGHTA and CDR2 is FQGTGA. For the CDR3, the DNA is TGTGCCAGCAGCTATATGAGAAGCGGGGAATATGCTGAGCAGTTCTTC. This encodes CASSYMRSGEYAEQFF.

V usage is TRBV10-3 and J usage is TRBJ2-1; D possibly uses TRBD1 or TRBD2 (6 bases each). Germline assignment: CDR1 ENHRY and CDR2 SYGVKD. This CDR3 region has 15 residues. V lost 0 bases and J lost 3, with 9 bases in between. CDR3 protein: CAISESGGYYNEQFF. CDR3 nucleotide sequence: TGTGCCATCAGTGAGTCGGGGGGCTACTACAATGAGCAGTTCTTC.

The genes are TRBV5-4 and TRBJ1-6, with D perhaps matching TRBD1 (6 bases). V was shortened by 4 bases and J by 10 bases, with 15 bases between the two germline ends. The CDR3 loop spans 14 amino acids. Germline-derived CDR1 and CDR2 are SGHNT and YYREEE (reference sequence). The CDR3 nucleotides are TGTGCCAGCAGCAGTACAGGGTACCGCTCACCCCTCCACTTT. Amino acids: CASSSTGYRSPLHF.

The V and J genes are TRBV4-1 and TRBJ1-4, with unresolved D. The CDR3 runs to 14 residues. V gave up 2 bases and J gave up 6 bases, with 10 bases separating them. Germline V gives CDR1 MGHRA, CDR2 YSYEKL. CDR3 in DNA: TGCGCCAGCAGCCAACCCGGCCGGGATGAAAAACTGTTTTTT. Amino acid sequence: CASSQPGRDEKLFF.

V is TRBV6-2 or TRBV6-3 and J is TRBJ1-4; 7 bases are shared with TRBD1. After removal of 0 bases from V and 6 bases from J, the junction contained 7 bases not matched to a gene. This CDR3 has 16 amino acids. Germline lookup yields CDR1 MNHEY and CDR2 SVGEGT. The chain's CDR3 is CASSYSTRTGDEKLFF. The CDR3 bases are TGTGCCAGCAGTTACTCGACTCGGACAGGAGATGAAAAACTGTTTTTT.

The chain couples TRBV7-6 to TRBJ1-4; D might be TRBD1 (6 bases). The V end lost 3 bases, the J end lost 0 bases, and 14 bases lay between the germline ends. The CDR3 totals 17 residues. Germline V lookup: CDR1 SGHVS, CDR2 FNYEAQ. The CDR3 region is CASSFRRGGSTNEKLFF. The CDR3 bases are TGTGCCAGCAGCTTTCGTCGGGGGGGCTCAACTAATGAAAAACTGTTTTTT. Drawing the rest from reference TRBV7-6 and TRBJ1-4, the complete variable domain is GAGVSQSPRYKVTKRGQDVALRCDPISGHVSLYWYRQALGQGPEFLTYFNYEAQQDKSGLPNDRFSAERPEGSISTLTIQRTEQRDSAMYRCASSFRRGGSTNEKLFFGSGTQLSVL.

This clonotype was seen a single time. V and J are TRBV10-3 and TRBJ2-7; D may be TRBD1 (5 bases). This CDR3 region has 16 residues. Per the germline V gene, CDR1 is ENHRY and CDR2 is SYGVKD. The V end was cut by 4 bases, the J end by 3 bases, with 19 bases between. The CDR3 here is CAISGIGENQVYEQYF. The CDR3 DNA sequence: TGTGCCATCAGTGGGATAGGGGAAAATCAGGTCTACGAGCAGTACTTC.

This chain joins TRBV6-2 or TRBV6-3 and TRBJ2-7; D remains ambiguous. The V and J ends lost 5 bases and 3 bases respectively, with 11 bases between them. Germline-derived CDR1 and CDR2 are MNHEY and SVGEGT. The CDR3 covers 13 residues. The CDR3 sequence is CASSTYGGYEQYV. In nucleotides, the CDR3 is TGTGCCAGCAGTACTTATGGCGGCTACGAGCAGTACGTC.

The table lists this clonotype with a count of one. The chain recombines TRBV7-2 with TRBJ1-1, with 8 bases that match TRBD1. The CDR3 length is 14 residues. Germline V gene lookup returns CDR1 SGHTA and CDR2 FQGNSA. J gave up 8 bases and V 0 bases, and 5 bases lay outside the gene matches. This CDR3 is CTSSLAGDRTEAFF. CDR3 DNA sequence: TGTACCAGCAGCTTAGCAGGGGACAGGACCGAAGCTTTCTTT.

This clonotype was observed a few times. The chain couples TRBV27 to TRBJ2-3, with a weak D call TRBD1 (6 bases). The CDR3 is made up of 13 amino acids. The germline V gene encodes CDR1 MNHEY and CDR2 SMNVEV (reference sequence). The germline V and J ends were trimmed by 2 bases and 6 bases, with 9 bases remaining between them. CDR3 in amino acids: CASSLPGDDTQYF. CDR3 bases: TGTGCCAGCAGTTTACCAGGGGATGATACGCAGTATTTT.

This clonotype appeared many times. The junction departs from the called germline gene at one end, perhaps through a read error. The chain recombines TRBV5-1 with TRBJ2-7, with D perhaps matching TRBD2 (7 bases). The CDR3 totals 12 residues. Germline CDR1 and CDR2: SGHRS and YFSETQ. This chain's CDR3 is CASSLGGGEQYF. CDR3 bases: TGTGCCAGCAGTTTGGGAGGGGGCGAGCAGTACTTC.

As to this clonotype: An end of the junction does not agree with germline; a read error may underlie this. The chain carries TRBV7-8 and TRBJ2-5; TRBD1 is a possible D gene (6 bases). Germline CDR1 SGHVS, CDR2 FQNEAQ. This CDR3 contains 17 residues. The CDR3, as DNA: TGTGTCAGCAGCCGCTTTTTTGGACAGAACTCCCAAGAGACCCAGTACTTC. It yields the protein CVSSRFFGQNSQETQYF. Full variable domain (outside the CDR3, taken from reference TRBV7-8 and TRBJ2-5): GAGVSQSPRYKVAKRGQDVALRCDPISGHVSLFWYQQALGQGPEFLTYFQNEAQLDKSGLPSDRFFAERPEGSVSTLKIQRTQQEDSAVYLCVSSRFFGQNSQETQYFGPGTRLLVL.

This rearrangement joins TRBV24-1 to TRBJ2-3; D is undetermined. The ends were cut back, 5 bases at V and 5 bases at J, with 4 bases in the middle. Per the germline V gene, CDR1 is KGHDR and CDR2 is SFDVKD. CDR3 size: 11 residues. The CDR3, as DNA: TGTGCCACCAGTGTGCTAGATACGCAGTATTTT. It is translated as CATSVLDTQYF.

This clonotype was counted many times. This chain links TRBV10-3 with TRBJ2-4, with D maybe TRBD2 (6 bases). The CDR3 length is 15 residues. Germline V gives CDR1 ENHRY, CDR2 SYGVKD. Trimming removed 3 bases at V and 2 bases at J, with 11 bases between. The CDR3 nucleotides read TGTGCCATCAGTGATCGGGGGTTCTCCAAAAACATTCAGTACTTC. Encoded protein: CAISDRGFSKNIQYF.

This clonotype was found a few times. J is TRBJ2-1 and V is TRBV7-8; D is possibly TRBD2 (5 bases). The CDR3 consists of 17 residues. In germline, CDR1 is SGHVS, CDR2 FQNEAQ. Trimming took off 5 bases at V and 8 bases at J, with 25 bases between the two ends. The CDR3 region is CASSGGVSGPPRDEQFF. The CDR3 nucleotides read TGTGCCAGCAGCGGAGGCGTTTCCGGCCCCCCTAGGGATGAGCAGTTCTTC.

The chain joins TRBV5-4 to TRBJ2-2; 12 nucleotides match TRBD2. The V and J ends lost 4 bases and 4 bases, in that order; junction bases with no gene match: 8. Germline lookup yields CDR1 SGHNT and CDR2 YYREEE (reference sequence). CDR3 length equals 17 residues. Here the CDR3 reads CASSGRLAGAGTGELFF. The CDR3 DNA reads TGTGCCAGCAGCGGAAGACTAGCGGGGGCGGGCACCGGGGAGCTGTTTTTT.

This clonotype was seen ten or more times. The V gene is TRBV7-9, the J gene TRBJ2-3, with TRBD2 as a possible D gene (6 bases). Germline assignment: CDR1 SEHNR and CDR2 FQNEAQ (reference sequence). Trimming took off 3 bases at V and 4 bases at J, with 14 bases between the two ends. This CDR3 is built from 15 residues. The CDR3 sequence is CASSLGLASADTQYF. The CDR3 DNA reads TGTGCCAGCAGCTTGGGGCTAGCGAGTGCAGATACGCAGTATTTT.

The genes are TRBV9 and TRBJ2-5, with TRBD2 identical over 10 bases. The length of the CDR3 is 17 residues. Losses at the gene ends were 0 bases for V and 1 base for J; bases not matched to a gene: 6. CDR1 is SGDLS and CDR2 is YYNGEE in the germline V gene. CDR3 nucleotide sequence: TGTGCCAGCAGCGTAGGCGGTCTAGCGGGGGTCCAAGAGACCCAGTACTTC. Protein product: CASSVGGLAGVQETQYF.

This clonotype was detected only a few times. The CDR3 nucleotides read TGTGCCAGCAGACCACCCGACAGACCCTACGAGCAGTACGTC. Translating it yields CASRPPDRPYEQYV. The chain is built from TRBV6-5 and TRBJ2-7; D is perhaps TRBD1 (5 bases). The CDR3 covers 14 residues. Trimming cost V 6 bases and J 2 bases, with 14 bases left between them. CDR1 MNHEY and CDR2 SVGAGI come from the germline V gene.

This clonotype was seen at least ten times. The chain carries TRBV7-8 and TRBJ2-5; D is uncertain. The CDR3 contains 12 residues. V lost 6 bases and J lost 4, with 9 bases in between. Germline CDR1 SGHVS, CDR2 FQNEAQ. This CDR3 is CASRSGSETQYF. CDR3 nucleotides: TGTGCCAGCAGGTCCGGGTCAGAGACCCAGTACTTC.

This clonotype has just a few counts. The junction and the germline gene differ at one end; a read error may be behind it. V is TRBV7-9 and J is TRBJ2-1; D gene unclear. From germline, CDR1 is SEHNR and CDR2 FQNEAQ (reference sequence). CDR3 length equals 12 residues. The CDR3 spells CASSLSPGSNVF. CDR3 sequence (DNA): TGTGCCAGCAGCTTATCCCCGGGCTCCAATGTCTTC.

In this sample, this clonotype turned up a few times. The V call is TRBV6-1, the J call TRBJ1-5, with D tentatively TRBD1 (6 bases). Trimming took off 4 bases at V and 3 bases at J, with 7 bases between the two ends. The CDR3 has 13 amino acids. Germline CDR1 and CDR2: MNHNS and SASEGT. As DNA, the CDR3 is TGTGCCAGCAGTGCAGGGGACAATCAGCCCCAGCATTTT. Translating it yields CASSAGDNQPQHF.

The chain is built from TRBV20-1 and TRBJ1-2, with D uncertain. V gave up 1 base and J gave up 5 bases, with 14 bases separating them. Germline assignment: CDR1 DFQATT and CDR2 SNEGSKA (reference sequence). The CDR3 is 14 residues long. The CDR3, as DNA: TGCAGTGCTAGAGTTGAGGACGGTGGGTATGGCTACACCTTC. Translated: CSARVEDGGYGYTF.

The sample holds a few counts of this clonotype. The gene calls are TRBV27 and TRBJ1-1; TRBD1 matches at 8 bases. The V gene's germline CDR1 is MNHEY and CDR2 SMNVEV (reference sequence). V shed 2 bases and J 4 bases; nucleotides not matched to a gene: 3. The CDR3 is 14 residues long. The CDR3 spells CASSLRQGATEAFF. As DNA, the CDR3 is TGTGCCAGCAGTTTACGGCAGGGGGCCACTGAAGCTTTCTTT.

This clonotype showed up just once. This sequence joins TRBV28 and TRBJ2-2, with D tentatively TRBD1 (6 bases). Trimming shortened V by 5 bases and J by 7 bases, and 11 bases separated the two germline ends. Germline CDR1 is MDHEN and CDR2 is SYDVKM. The CDR3 has 13 residues. CDR3 coding DNA: TGTGCCAGCAGTCCAGGGGTTGTCGGGGAGCTGTTTTTT. It translates to CASSPGVVGELFF.